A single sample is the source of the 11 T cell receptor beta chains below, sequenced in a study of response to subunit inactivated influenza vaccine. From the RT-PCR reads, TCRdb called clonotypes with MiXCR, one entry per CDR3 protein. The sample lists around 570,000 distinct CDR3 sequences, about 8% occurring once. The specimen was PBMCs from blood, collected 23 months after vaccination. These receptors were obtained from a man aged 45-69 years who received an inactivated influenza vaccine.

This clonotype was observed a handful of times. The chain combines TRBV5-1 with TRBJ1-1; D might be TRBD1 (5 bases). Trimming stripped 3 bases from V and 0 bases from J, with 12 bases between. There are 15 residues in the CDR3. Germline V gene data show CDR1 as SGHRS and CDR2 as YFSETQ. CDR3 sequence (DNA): TGCGCCAGCAGCTCGGGACCGATCATGAACACTGAAGCTTTCTTT. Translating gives CASSSGPIMNTEAFF.

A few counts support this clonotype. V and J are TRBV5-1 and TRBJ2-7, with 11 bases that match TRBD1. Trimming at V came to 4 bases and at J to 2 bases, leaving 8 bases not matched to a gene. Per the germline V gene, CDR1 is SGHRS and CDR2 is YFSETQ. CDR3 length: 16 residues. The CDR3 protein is CASSIGTGGWTYEQYF. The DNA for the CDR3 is TGCGCCAGCAGCATCGGGACAGGGGGTTGGACCTACGAGCAGTACTTC. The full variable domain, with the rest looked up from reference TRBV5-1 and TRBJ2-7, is KAGVTQTPRYLIKTRGQQVTLSCSPISGHRSVSWYQQTPGQGLQFLFEYFSETQRNKGNFPGRFSGRQFSNSRSEMNVSTLELGDSALYLCASSIGTGGWTYEQYFGPGTRLTVT.

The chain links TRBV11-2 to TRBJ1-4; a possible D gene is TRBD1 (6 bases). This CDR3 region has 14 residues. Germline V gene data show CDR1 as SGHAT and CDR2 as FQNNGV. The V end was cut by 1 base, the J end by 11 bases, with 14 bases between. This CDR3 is CASSLVQGRGKLFF. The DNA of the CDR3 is TGTGCCAGCAGCTTAGTACAGGGTCGGGGGAAACTGTTTTTT.

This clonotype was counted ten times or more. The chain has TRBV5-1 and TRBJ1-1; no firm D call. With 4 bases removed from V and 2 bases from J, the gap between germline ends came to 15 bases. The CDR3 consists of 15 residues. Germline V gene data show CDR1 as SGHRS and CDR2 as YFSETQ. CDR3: CASSPTGGVNTEAFF. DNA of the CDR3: TGCGCCAGCAGCCCGACCGGCGGTGTAAACACTGAAGCTTTCTTT.

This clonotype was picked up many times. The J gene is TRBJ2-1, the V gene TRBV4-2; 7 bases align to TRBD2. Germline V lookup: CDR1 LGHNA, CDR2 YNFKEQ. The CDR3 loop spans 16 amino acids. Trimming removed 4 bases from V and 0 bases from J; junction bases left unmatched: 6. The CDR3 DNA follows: TGTGCCAGCAGCCGGCTAGCGGATACCTCCTACAATGAGCAGTTCTTC. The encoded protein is CASSRLADTSYNEQFF.

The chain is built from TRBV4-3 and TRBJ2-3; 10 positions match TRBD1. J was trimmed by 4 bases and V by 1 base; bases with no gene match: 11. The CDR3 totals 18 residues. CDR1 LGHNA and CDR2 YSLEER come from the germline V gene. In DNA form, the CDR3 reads TGCGCCAGCAGCCAAGTAGCCCCCGGGACAGGGGTATCAGATACGCAGTATTTT. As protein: CASSQVAPGTGVSDTQYF.

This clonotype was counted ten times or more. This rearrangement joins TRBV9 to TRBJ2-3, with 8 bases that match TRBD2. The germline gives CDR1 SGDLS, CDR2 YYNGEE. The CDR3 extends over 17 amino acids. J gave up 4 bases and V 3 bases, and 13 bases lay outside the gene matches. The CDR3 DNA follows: TGTGCCAGCAGCGCCCTCCTCGCAGCGGGAGCCCCAGATACGCAGTATTTT. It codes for CASSALLAAGAPDTQYF.

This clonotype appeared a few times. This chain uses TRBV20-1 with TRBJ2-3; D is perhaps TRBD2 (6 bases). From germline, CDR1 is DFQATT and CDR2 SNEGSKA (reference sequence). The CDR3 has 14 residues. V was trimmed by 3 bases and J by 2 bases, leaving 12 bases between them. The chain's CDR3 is CSARSEGYTDTQYF. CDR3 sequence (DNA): TGCAGTGCTAGGTCGGAGGGCTACACAGATACGCAGTATTTT.

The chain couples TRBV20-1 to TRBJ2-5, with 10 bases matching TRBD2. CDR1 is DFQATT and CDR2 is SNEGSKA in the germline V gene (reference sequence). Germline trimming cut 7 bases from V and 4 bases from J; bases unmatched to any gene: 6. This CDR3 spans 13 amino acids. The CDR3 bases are TGCAGTGGACAGCGGGGGGGCCGAGAGACCCAGTACTTC. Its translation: CSGQRGGRETQYF.

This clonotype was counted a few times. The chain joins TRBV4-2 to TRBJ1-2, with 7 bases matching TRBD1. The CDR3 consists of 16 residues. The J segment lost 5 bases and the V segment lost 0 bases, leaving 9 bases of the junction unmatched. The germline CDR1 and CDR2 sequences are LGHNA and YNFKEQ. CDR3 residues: CASSQETQGGLYGYTF. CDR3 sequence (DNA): TGTGCCAGCAGCCAAGAGACACAAGGGGGCCTGTATGGCTACACCTTC.

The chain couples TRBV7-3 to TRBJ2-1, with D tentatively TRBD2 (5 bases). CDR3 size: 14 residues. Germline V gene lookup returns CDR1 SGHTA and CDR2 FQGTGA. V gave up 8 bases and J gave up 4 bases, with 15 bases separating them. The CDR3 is CASALYGDYNEQFF. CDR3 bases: TGTGCCAGCGCACTATACGGGGATTACAATGAGCAGTTCTTC.